These 27 T cell receptor beta chains were all obtained from the same sample, sequenced in a study of T cell responses to AZD1222 COVID-19 vaccine. The method was immunoSEQ multiplex PCR; TCRdb's version includes in-frame clones alone and lacks a portion of them. The sample carries some 58,000 clones, approximately 80% recorded once. The sample consisted of peripheral blood, taken 28 days after the second AZD1222 dose. These receptor sequences come from an adult who received the AZD1222 COVID-19 vaccine.

This clone has only a few counts. CDR3 sequence reads: CASSFKRMNTEAFF. The CDR3 DNA follows: TGTGCCAGCAGTTTTAAGCGGATGAACACTGAAGCTTTCTTT. The rearrangement joins TRBV27 to TRBJ1-1, with D unresolved. Germline CDR1 and CDR2: MNHEY and SMNVEV (reference sequence). Trimming removed 3 bases from V and 0 bases from J, with 8 bases in between. The CDR3 runs to 14 residues.

V is TRBV10-3 and J is TRBJ1-6; a possible D gene is TRBD1 (5 bases). Per germline, CDR1 ENHRY and CDR2 SYGVKD. The germline V and J ends were trimmed by 3 bases and 9 bases, with 9 bases remaining between them. The CDR3 loop spans 13 amino acids. The CDR3, as DNA: TGTGCCATCAGTGAACAACAGGTTTCACCCCTCCACTTT. The encoded protein is CAISEQQVSPLHF.

V usage is TRBV6-2 or TRBV6-3 and J usage is TRBJ2-1; D may correspond to TRBD1 or TRBD2 (5 bases each). Germline V lookup: CDR1 MNHEY, CDR2 SVGEGT. The germline V and J ends were trimmed by 0 bases and 5 bases, with 14 bases remaining between them. CDR3 size: 16 residues. For the CDR3, the DNA is TGTGCCAGCAGTTACTCCACCCACGGGACGGACAATGAGCAGTTCTTC. Protein product: CASSYSTHGTDNEQFF.

This chain's CDR3 is CATSRPGAYEQYV. The CDR3 nucleotides read TGTGCAACATCTCGCCCCGGGGCCTACGAGCAGTACGTC. This chain links TRBV5-4 with TRBJ2-7; perhaps TRBD2 as D (5 bases). Germline V gene data show CDR1 as SGHNT and CDR2 as YYREEE (reference sequence). The CDR3 runs to 13 residues.

The V gene is TRBV20-1, the J gene TRBJ1-2; TRBD1 matches at 10 bases. The germline gives CDR1 DFQATT, CDR2 SNEGSKA (reference sequence). This CDR3 contains 17 residues. V trimming: 3 bases; J trimming: 1 base; junction bases outside the gene matches: 11. The CDR3 nucleotides are TGCAGTGCTAGTCATACGACAGGGGGCGGATATAACTATGGCTACACCTTC. This codes for CSASHTTGGGYNYGYTF.

The chain has TRBV6-5 and TRBJ2-2; no reliable D call. Germline CDR1 and CDR2: MNHEY and SVGAGI. The CDR3 has 13 residues. V was clipped by 7 bases and J by 3 bases, with 9 bases between them. CDR3 sequence: CASKRTDTGELFF. CDR3 coding DNA: TGTGCCAGCAAACGGACCGACACCGGGGAGCTGTTTTTT.

The chain is built from TRBV19 and TRBJ1-3, with 9 nucleotides matching TRBD1. Germline CDR1 LNHDA, CDR2 SQIVND (reference sequence). V trimming: 3 bases; J trimming: 3 bases; junction bases outside the gene matches: 12. The CDR3 covers 18 residues. Here the CDR3 DNA reads TGTGCCAGTAGTATTGGAGGTGCGGGACAGGGCCTTGGAAACACCATATATTTT. Translated: CASSIGGAGQGLGNTIYF.

For the CDR3, the DNA is TGTGCCAGCTCGGCATTGGGCGATGAGCAGTTCTTC. It codes for CASSALGDEQFF. The rearrangement joins TRBV18 to TRBJ2-1, with unresolved D. The CDR3 extends over 12 amino acids. CDR1 is KGHSH and CDR2 is LQKENI in the germline V gene. Trimming removed 6 bases from V and 8 bases from J, with 11 bases in between.

The V gene is TRBV10-2, the J gene TRBJ1-2; D uncertain. The CDR3 contains 15 residues. Trimming cost V 3 bases and J 1 base, with 12 bases left between them. Germline CDR1 is WSHSY and CDR2 is SAAADI. CDR3 in DNA: TGCGCCAGCAGTGAAAACAGAGGGCTTAACTATGGCTACACCTTC. Translation gives CASSENRGLNYGYTF.

This chain links TRBV2 with TRBJ1-1; D may be TRBD1 (5 bases). The CDR3 consists of 13 residues. Germline lookup yields CDR1 SNHLY and CDR2 FYNNEI. Deletions cut 4 bases from V and 5 bases from J, with 11 bases between. The CDR3 is CASSVSGETEAFF. CDR3 sequence (DNA): TGTGCCAGCAGTGTCTCGGGGGAAACTGAAGCTTTCTTT.

The rearrangement uses TRBV11-2 and TRBJ1-3; D gene uncertain. Looked up from germline, CDR1 is SGHAT and CDR2 is FQNNGV. The CDR3 totals 16 residues. V was pared by 1 base and J by 0 bases, with 10 bases between. CDR3 region: CASSLVRAISGNTIYF. The CDR3 DNA reads TGTGCCAGCAGCTTAGTAAGGGCGATCTCTGGAAACACCATATATTTT.

This clone showed up just a few times. The chain carries TRBV5-6 and TRBJ1-5; D unclear. Between the trimmed V and J ends, which lost 1 base and 3 bases, there was a span of 8 bases. This CDR3 contains 14 residues. Germline V gene data show CDR1 as SGHDT and CDR2 as YYEEEE. The CDR3 nucleotides are TGTGCCAGCAGCTTGTACGGGAACAATCAGCCCCAGCATTTT. Residues: CASSLYGNNQPQHF.

The chain carries TRBV11-2 and TRBJ1-1, with no clear D. The CDR3 extends over 14 amino acids. Trimming cost V 0 bases and J 5 bases, with 10 bases left between them. Germline V lookup: CDR1 SGHAT, CDR2 FQNNGV. The CDR3 region has the DNA TGTGCCAGCAGCTTAGACGGGGTAACAACTGAAGCTTTCTTT. As protein: CASSLDGVTTEAFF.

The CDR3 sequence is CASSLVTGLSSGANVLTF. CDR3 bases: TGTGCCAGCAGCTTGGTGACAGGTTTAAGCTCTGGGGCCAACGTCCTGACTTTC. The gene calls are TRBV5-6 and TRBJ2-6, with a tentative D call TRBD1 (6 bases). Trimming removed 0 bases from V and 0 bases from J, with 13 bases in between. Germline V gene sequence: CDR1 SGHDT, CDR2 YYEEEE. The CDR3 covers 18 residues.

This chain links TRBV11-2 with TRBJ1-1, with no clear D. Trimming stripped 7 bases from V and 11 bases from J, with 23 bases between. This CDR3 region has 14 residues. Looked up from germline, CDR1 is SGHAT and CDR2 is FQNNGV. The CDR3 is CASTRLTGRTGAFF. CDR3 coding DNA: TGTGCCAGCACCCGATTAACGGGCCGCACGGGCGCTTTCTTT.

The rearrangement joins TRBV24-1 to TRBJ1-2; D remains ambiguous. Germline V gives CDR1 KGHDR, CDR2 SFDVKD. The CDR3 has 13 residues. Trimming took 5 bases from V and 4 from J, leaving 10 bases between them. CDR3 sequence reads: CATSGGLSYGYTF. In DNA form, the CDR3 reads TGTGCCACCAGTGGGGGTCTCAGCTATGGCTACACCTTC.

V usage is TRBV7-2 and J usage is TRBJ1-1; D is unresolved. From germline, CDR1 is SGHTA and CDR2 FQGNSA. CDR3 length: 13 amino acids. V lost 2 bases to trimming and J lost 5 bases, with 9 bases between them. CDR3 nucleotide sequence: TGTGCCAGCAGCTTAAATTACGGGACTGAAGCTTTCTTT. Translated: CASSLNYGTEAFF.

This chain joins TRBV28 and TRBJ2-1; 8 positions agree with TRBD2. Germline-derived CDR1 and CDR2 are MDHEN and SYDVKM. Germline trimming cut 5 bases from V and 1 base from J; bases unmatched to any gene: 7. This CDR3 spans 16 amino acids. The CDR3 DNA reads TGTGCCAGCAGTCATGACGGGGGGGCATCCTACAATGAGCAGTTCTTC. Its translation is CASSHDGGASYNEQFF.

This clone appeared a few times. The chain is built from TRBV6-5 and TRBJ1-6, with 8 positions matching TRBD1. Trimming cost V 4 bases and J 11 bases; bases outside gene matches: 10. The CDR3 runs to 15 residues. Looked up from germline, CDR1 is MNHEY and CDR2 is SVGAGI. CDR3 DNA sequence: TGTGCCAGCAGTTGGGACAGACAGGGGACTACACCCCTCCACTTT. Its protein product is CASSWDRQGTTPLHF.

This chain joins TRBV28 and TRBJ1-4; D not certain. Germline CDR1 reads MDHEN; CDR2 reads SYDVKM. This CDR3 spans 15 amino acids. Trimming pared 5 bases from V and 5 bases from J, leaving 15 bases between. The CDR3 nucleotides read TGTGCCAGCAGTCCTAGACCCGATCTAAATGAAAAACTGTTTTTT. It yields the protein CASSPRPDLNEKLFF.

The J gene is TRBJ2-1, the V gene TRBV11-3; 7 bases align to TRBD2. V gave up 2 bases and J gave up 5 bases; unmatched junction bases: 18. The CDR3 consists of 19 residues. Germline V lookup: CDR1 SGHNT, CDR2 YENEEA. The CDR3 sequence is CASSLSSSSSGPADNEQFF. The CDR3 coding sequence is TGTGCCAGCAGCTTATCGTCCTCTTCTAGCGGCCCTGCCGACAATGAGCAGTTCTTC.

This clone showed up just once. The identical CDR3 is also encoded by other nucleotide sequences in the sample. The chain recombines TRBV28 with TRBJ1-2, with D hard to call. V was clipped by 5 bases and J by 3 bases, with 4 bases between them. Germline CDR1 reads MDHEN; CDR2 reads SYDVKM. The CDR3 consists of 11 residues. The DNA of the CDR3 is TGTGCCAGCAGTCAAGACTATGGCTACACCTTC. It translates to CASSQDYGYTF.

This rearrangement joins TRBV3-1 (or the pseudogene TRBV3-2) to TRBJ1-1; the D gene is possibly TRBD1 (6 bases). V gave up 4 bases and J gave up 6 bases, with 9 bases separating them. From germline, CDR1 is LGHDT and CDR2 YNNKEL (reference sequence). This CDR3 region has 12 residues. CDR3 sequence: CASSRGQSEAFF. Written as DNA, the CDR3 is TGTGCCAGCAGCCGAGGACAGTCTGAAGCTTTCTTT.

The V call is TRBV6-2 or TRBV6-3, the J call TRBJ2-3; 8 nucleotides agree with TRBD2. The CDR3 has 16 amino acids. The germline V gene has CDR1 MNHEY and CDR2 SVGEGT. Trimming removed 6 bases from V and 6 bases from J; junction bases left unmatched: 14. CDR3 region: CASSRTREGPFDTQYF. The DNA of the CDR3 is TGTGCCAGCAGCCGAACCCGGGAGGGCCCATTTGATACGCAGTATTTT.

In this sample, this clone turned up a few times. The genes are TRBV28 and TRBJ2-2; D not certain. The V end was cut by 3 bases, the J end by 5 bases, with 13 bases between. Germline values: CDR1 MDHEN, CDR2 SYDVKM. CDR3 length: 15 amino acids. CDR3 bases: TGTGCCAGCAGTTTCCAACAGTCACGGACCGGGGAGCTGTTTTTT. Protein product: CASSFQQSRTGELFF.

This clone came up a few times. J is TRBJ2-7 and V is TRBV6-2 or TRBV6-3, with 9 bases aligning to TRBD2. Germline V CDR1 and CDR2: MNHEY, SVGEGT. V shed 3 bases, J shed 7 bases, and the junction held 7 bases outside the gene matches. The CDR3 runs 14 residues. CDR3 region: CASSYPAGGGEQYF. CDR3 nucleotides: TGTGCCAGCAGTTATCCAGCGGGAGGAGGAGAGCAGTACTTC.

The V call is TRBV7-2, the J call TRBJ1-2; a weak D match, TRBD1 (5 bases). Trimming stripped 2 bases from V and 4 bases from J, with 14 bases between. This CDR3 spans 15 amino acids. CDR1 SGHTA and CDR2 FQGNSA come from the germline V gene. CDR3 loop: CASSLHATGVYGYTF. In DNA, the CDR3 is TGTGCCAGCAGCTTACACGCCACGGGGGTCTATGGCTACACCTTC.